The entry below describes one TCR beta chain. Amplification yielded TCR beta CDR3 regions, with RNA transcripts as the source. Carried out on the TCR CDR3, a first-round RT-PCR used the HTBI primer set. TCRdb processed the multiplex PCR reads anew with MiXCR; each CDR3 protein has one entry. The sample has hundreds of thousands of distinct CDR3 sequences, 20% to 25% seen once. This sample stems from a study of T cells in Graves' hyperthyroidism and ophthalmopathy. Those patients with uncontrolled infection, other autoimmune disease, pregnancy or lactation were excluded. Per germline, CDR1 MNHEY and CDR2 SVGEGT. This CDR3 is 14 amino acids long. The V end was cut by 4 bases, the J end by 2 bases, with 10 bases between.

The receptor was isolated from a man in his thirties or forties with Graves' ophthalmopathy. The rearrangement links TRBV6-2 or TRBV6-3 to TRBJ2-3; D call uncertain. Sequencing used blood. CDR3 protein: CASSSSRITDTQYF. The CDR3 DNA follows: TGTGCCAGCAGTTCCTCGAGAATCACAGATACGCAGTATTTT.